Listed below are T cell receptor beta chains from one sample, sequenced in a study of T cells in Graves' hyperthyroidism and ophthalmopathy. MiXCR was run by TCRdb on the multiplex PCR reads, yielding one entry per CDR3 protein. The sample includes roughly 500,000 distinct CDR3 sequences, 35% to 50% of them seen just once. The material sequenced was peripheral blood or thyroid tissue (not recorded which). These receptors originate from an adult woman with Graves' disease, either hyperthyroidism or ophthalmopathy (not recorded which). The CDR3 runs from the conserved cysteine through the conserved F or W. The D gene is left open where the match is weak. Not all rows give a size; the values are once, few, many and, for expanded clones, a class.

CSVEESGSAGWQYF | TGCAGCGTTGAAGAGAGCGGGTCCGCAGGTTGGCAGTACTTC | TRBV29-1 | - | - | TRBJ2-7
CASSQDRVGEQYF | TGTGCTAGCAGTCAGGACAGGGTGGGGGAGCAGTACTTC | TRBV7-7 | many | TRBD1 | TRBJ2-7
CSVAGDGYGYTF | TGCAGCGTTGCGGGGGACGGCTATGGCTACACCTTC | TRBV29-1 | - | - | TRBJ1-2
CASSEGQGDEKLFF | TGTGCCAGCAGCGAGGGACAGGGAGATGAAAAACTGTTTTTT | TRBV9 | many | TRBD1 | TRBJ1-4
CSASSGSRSYEQYF | TGCAGTGCTAGTAGCGGGAGTCGGAGCTACGAGCAGTACTTC | TRBV20-1 | - | TRBD2 | TRBJ2-7
CASSSKAYGYTF | TGTGCCAGCAGCTCCAAGGCCTATGGCTACACCTTC | TRBV7-8 | few | - | TRBJ1-2
CATSRSTGGYQETQYF | TGTGCCACCAGCAGGTCGACAGGGGGATACCAAGAGACCCAGTACTTC | TRBV15 | few | TRBD1 | TRBJ2-5
CASSAQGRNSPLHF | TGTGCCAGCAGTGCTCAGGGGCGGAATTCACCCCTCCACTTT | TRBV2 | - | - | TRBJ1-6
CASSGQLYQPQHF | TGTGCCAGCTCGGGACAGCTCTATCAGCCCCAGCATTTT | TRBV2 | many | TRBD1 | TRBJ1-5
CASSLDAGGELFF | TGTGCTAGCAGCTTAGACGCGGGCGGGGAGCTGTTTTTT | TRBV7-7 | many | - | TRBJ2-2
CASSPLPVMNTEAFF | TGTGCCAGCTCACCACTCCCGGTTATGAACACTGAAGCTTTCTTT | TRBV18 | - | - | TRBJ1-1
CASSLAPGQSNYGYTF | TGCGCCAGCAGCTTGGCCCCGGGGCAGTCTAACTATGGCTACACCTTC | TRBV5-1 | many | - | TRBJ1-2
CASSIWSSGSPYEQYF | TGTGCCAGTAGTATATGGTCTAGCGGGAGTCCCTACGAGCAGTACTTC | TRBV19 | few | TRBD2 | TRBJ2-7
CSAWGAGEHF | TGCAGTGCTTGGGGGGCTGGGGAGCATTTT | TRBV20-1 | once | - | TRBJ1-5
CSVGQTGFTEAFF | TGCAGCGTTGGACAAACAGGGTTCACTGAAGCTTTCTTT | TRBV29-1 | many | - | TRBJ1-1
CSARETGGQNQPQYF | TGCAGTGCTAGGGAAACAGGGGGGCAAAATCAGCCCCAGTACTTC | TRBV20-1 | once | TRBD1 | TRBJ2-5
CASSKNGGSGYGYTF | TGTGCCAGCAGTAAAAACGGGGGGTCTGGCTATGGCTACACCTTC | TRBV6-5 | - | - | TRBJ1-2
CASSPPGAGPEGQYF | TGTGCCAGCAGCCCCCCCGGGGCGGGACCCGAAGGGCAGTACTTC | TRBV12-3/TRBV12-4 | many | - | TRBJ2-7
CASSLRRQSYGYTF | TGTGCCAGCAGTTTACGTCGGCAGTCCTATGGCTACACCTTC | TRBV12-3/TRBV12-4 | - | - | TRBJ1-2
CASSPAGRGGYGYTF | TGTGCCAGCAGCCCGGCAGGCAGGGGCGGGTATGGCTACACCTTC | TRBV12-3/TRBV12-4 | many | - | TRBJ1-2
CASSEIGGPEGKLFF | TGTGCCAGCAGTGAGATCGGGGGGCCAGAGGGAAAACTGTTTTTT | TRBV2 | - | - | TRBJ1-4
CASSSSANSNQPQHF | TGTGCCAGCAGCTCCTCGGCGAATAGCAATCAGCCCCAGCATTTT | TRBV9 | - | - | TRBJ1-5
CASSPGQGGVETQYF | TGTGCCAGCAGTCCGGGACAGGGTGGCGTAGAGACCCAGTACTTC | TRBV25-1 | few | TRBD1 | TRBJ2-5
CASRTGGPSRGYTF | TGTGCCAGCAGGACCGGGGGGCCGTCAAGAGGCTACACCTTC | TRBV6-5 | many | - | TRBJ1-2
CASETGYTEAFF | TGTGCCAGCGAAACAGGGTACACTGAAGCTTTCTTT | TRBV25-1 | few | - | TRBJ1-1
CASSRTSGRSEQYF | TGTGCCAGCAGCCGGACTAGCGGGAGAAGCGAGCAGTACTTC | TRBV9 | - | TRBD2 | TRBJ2-7
CADSHRDPRGTQYF | TGTGCCGACAGTCACCGGGACCCCCGAGGGACCCAGTACTTC | TRBV6-2/TRBV6-3 | - | - | TRBJ2-5
CASSWVESYEQYF | TGTGCCAGCAGCTGGGTGGAGAGCTACGAGCAGTACTTC | TRBV5-8 | many | - | TRBJ2-7
CSARDGTRDRGSMNTEAFF | TGCAGTGCTAGAGACGGGACCCGGGACAGGGGGTCAATGAACACTGAAGCTTTCTTT | TRBV20-1 | many | TRBD1 | TRBJ1-1
CASSARPDDQETQYF | TGTGCCAGCAGTGCTAGGCCGGACGACCAAGAGACCCAGTACTTC | TRBV25-1 | once | - | TRBJ2-5
CASSLAGVGYTIYF | TGTGCCAGCAGCTTAGCAGGGGTTGGGTACACCATATATTTT | TRBV7-2 | many | - | TRBJ1-3
CASSETDSYGYTF | TGTGCCAGCAGCGAGACGGACAGCTATGGCTACACCTTC | TRBV9 | - | - | TRBJ1-2
CASSFGAGGGSPLHF | TGTGCCAGCAGCTTCGGGGCAGGGGGGGGTTCACCCCTCCACTTT | TRBV7-9 | many | TRBD1 | TRBJ1-6
CASSSDRVGGNTIYF | TGTGCCAGCAGCTCGGACAGGGTTGGAGGAAACACCATATATTTT | TRBV12-3/TRBV12-4 | - | TRBD1 | TRBJ1-3
CATSGVQGDTGELFF | TGTGCCACCAGCGGCGTACAGGGGGACACCGGGGAGCTGTTTTTT | TRBV15 | - | TRBD1 | TRBJ2-2
CSVEGIAGDEKLFF | TGCAGCGTTGAAGGGATAGCGGGAGATGAAAAACTGTTTTTT | TRBV29-1 | - | - | TRBJ1-4
CASSLAGRVNEKLFF | TGTGCCAGCAGCTTGGCCGGGCGGGTGAATGAAAAACTGTTTTTT | TRBV5-4 | many | - | TRBJ1-4
CASSLAAGGSGETQYF | TGCGCCAGCAGCTTGGCCGCTGGTGGTTCCGGGGAGACCCAGTACTTC | TRBV5-1 | - | - | TRBJ2-5
CAISERSGTEISPLHF | TGTGCCATCAGTGAGAGGTCAGGGACAGAAATCTCACCCCTCCACTTT | TRBV10-3 | - | TRBD1 | TRBJ1-6
CASSLQESATEAFF | TGTGCCAGCAGTTTACAGGAATCCGCCACTGAAGCTTTCTTT | TRBV2 | - | - | TRBJ1-1
CASSLLGVGANVLTF | TGTGCCAGCAGCTTACTAGGGGTTGGGGCCAACGTCCTGACTTTC | TRBV7-2 | - | - | TRBJ2-6